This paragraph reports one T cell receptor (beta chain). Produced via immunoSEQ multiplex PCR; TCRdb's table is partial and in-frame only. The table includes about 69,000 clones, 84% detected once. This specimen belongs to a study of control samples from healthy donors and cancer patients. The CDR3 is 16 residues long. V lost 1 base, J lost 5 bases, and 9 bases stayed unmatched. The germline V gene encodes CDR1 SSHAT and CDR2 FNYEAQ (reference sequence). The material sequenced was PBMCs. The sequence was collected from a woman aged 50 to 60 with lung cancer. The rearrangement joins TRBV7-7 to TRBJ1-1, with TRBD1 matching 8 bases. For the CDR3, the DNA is TGTGCCAGCAGCTTAGGCGACAGGGGTCCTGGGACTGAAGCTTTCTTT. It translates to CASSLGDRGPGTEAFF. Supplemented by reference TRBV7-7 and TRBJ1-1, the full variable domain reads GAGVSQSPRYKVTKRGQDVTLRCDPISSHATLYWYQQALGQGPEFLTYFNYEAQPDKSGLPSDRFSAERPEGSISTLTIQRTEQRDSAMYRCASSLGDRGPGTEAFFGQGTRLTVV.